Listed here are 9 T cell receptor beta chains from one sample, sequenced in a study of response to subunit inactivated influenza vaccine (dated by TCRdb to 2016 to 2019). Library method: RT-PCR. Sequencing relied on an Illumina HiSeq 2500. The public reads were quality trimmed at Q25 with fastp and then assembled into clones with MiXCR by TCRdb, keeping productive beta chains. Under each unique CDR3 protein, matching rows form one entry showing the most common genes and DNA. For this sample the table gives approximately 230,000 distinct CDR3 sequences, of which roughly an eighth were detected only once. More than 7% of the sample rests with the top ten. Sequenced material: non-naive T cells sorted from PBMCs, taken less than 15 days before vaccination. The sample's cell subset or site, from its label and the paper: memory T cell fraction. These receptors all stem from a man between 45 and 60 years old who received an inactivated influenza vaccine. Donor details come from another sample of the same person, matched by shared clones.

This chain links TRBV19 with TRBJ2-1; no clear D gene. CDR1 is LNHDA and CDR2 is SQIVND in the germline V gene (reference sequence). CDR3 length equals 11 residues. V gave up 7 bases and J gave up 6 bases, with 7 bases separating them. This chain's CDR3 is CASNDFNEQFF. The CDR3 nucleotides are TGTGCCAGTAACGATTTCAATGAGCAGTTCTTC.

The J gene is TRBJ2-1, the V gene TRBV29-1; 8 bases map to TRBD2. Germline V gene data show CDR1 as SQVTM and CDR2 as ANQGSEA. V trimming: 0 bases; J trimming: 3 bases; junction bases outside the gene matches: 4. The CDR3 runs to 15 residues. This CDR3 is CSVEDHSGVYNEQFF. The CDR3 region has the DNA TGCAGCGTTGAAGATCATAGCGGGGTCTACAATGAGCAGTTCTTC.

The chain is built from TRBV6-2 or TRBV6-3 and TRBJ2-1, with TRBD2 matching over 11 bases. V lost 2 bases, J lost 7 bases, and 13 bases stayed unmatched. CDR1 and CDR2 (germline): MNHEY, SVGEGT. This CDR3 comprises 18 residues. Here the CDR3 DNA reads TGTGCCAGCAGTTACAGACGTAGGCTAGCGGGAGGTCAAAATGAGCAGTTCTTC. This sequence encodes CASSYRRRLAGGQNEQFF.

This chain uses TRBV7-2 with TRBJ1-1; D is possibly TRBD1 (5 bases). The V and J ends lost 5 bases and 0 bases respectively, with 10 bases between them. The CDR3 consists of 14 residues. Germline lookup yields CDR1 SGHTA and CDR2 FQGNSA. CDR3 sequence reads: CASSVDSLNTEAFF. The CDR3 DNA follows: TGTGCCAGCAGCGTTGACAGCCTGAACACTGAAGCTTTCTTT.

This clonotype occurred a few times. J is TRBJ2-7 and V is TRBV20-1; D uncertain. CDR1 and CDR2 (germline): DFQATT, SNEGSKA (reference sequence). The CDR3 contains 14 residues. V was trimmed by 5 bases and J by 0 bases, leaving 14 bases between them. CDR3 protein: CSAGDRSSSYEQYF. Here the CDR3 DNA reads TGCAGTGCTGGTGATCGCTCCAGCTCCTACGAGCAGTACTTC.

Many counts were recorded for this clonotype. CDR3 protein: CASSLNSNTEAFF. The CDR3 nucleotides are TGTGCCAGCAGTTTGAACAGCAACACTGAAGCTTTCTTT. The V and J genes are TRBV28 and TRBJ1-1; D remains ambiguous. V gave up 3 bases and J gave up 2 bases, with 7 bases separating them. CDR3 length: 13 amino acids. Germline V gene data show CDR1 as MDHEN and CDR2 as SYDVKM.

This clonotype turned up a few times. The chain carries TRBV11-1 and TRBJ1-4; possibly TRBD1 for D (5 bases). From germline, CDR1 is SGHAT and CDR2 FQDESV (reference sequence). Trimming removed 1 base at V and 4 bases at J, with 28 bases between. This CDR3 comprises 21 residues. In nucleotides, the CDR3 is TGTGCCAGCAGCTTAGATGGCAGGGAAGGAGTTTTTTTGCGGAATAATGAAAAACTGTTTTTT. Encoded protein: CASSLDGREGVFLRNNEKLFF.

This clonotype was seen at least ten times. V and J are TRBV7-9 and TRBJ2-1, with D unclear. With 5 bases removed from V and 3 bases from J, the gap between germline ends came to 5 bases. The CDR3 consists of 12 residues. Germline CDR1 reads SEHNR; CDR2 reads FQNEAQ (reference sequence). This CDR3 reads CASSPNYNEQFF. The CDR3 DNA reads TGTGCCAGCAGCCCAAACTACAATGAGCAGTTCTTC.

The chain joins TRBV4-1 to TRBJ1-4, with D unresolved. The germline V and J ends were trimmed by 0 bases and 7 bases, with 6 bases remaining between them. Germline V gene lookup returns CDR1 MGHRA and CDR2 YSYEKL. This CDR3 contains 13 residues. The CDR3: CASSQEGFEKLFF. DNA for the CDR3: TGCGCCAGCAGCCAAGAAGGGTTTGAAAAACTGTTTTTT.